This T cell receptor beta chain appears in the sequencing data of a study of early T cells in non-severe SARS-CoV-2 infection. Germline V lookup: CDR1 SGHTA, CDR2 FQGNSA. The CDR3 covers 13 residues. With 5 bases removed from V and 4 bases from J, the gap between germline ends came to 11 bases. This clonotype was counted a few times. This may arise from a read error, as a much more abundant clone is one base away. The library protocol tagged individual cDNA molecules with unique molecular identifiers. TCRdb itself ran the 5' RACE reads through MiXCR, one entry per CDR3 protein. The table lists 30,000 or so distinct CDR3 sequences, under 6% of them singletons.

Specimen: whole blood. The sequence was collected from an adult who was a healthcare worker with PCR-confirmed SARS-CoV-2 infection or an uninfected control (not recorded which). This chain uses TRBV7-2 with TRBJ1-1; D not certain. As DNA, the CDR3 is TGTGCCAGCAGCCCGCGGACGGGCACTGAAGCTTTCTTT. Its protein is CASSPRTGTEAFF.